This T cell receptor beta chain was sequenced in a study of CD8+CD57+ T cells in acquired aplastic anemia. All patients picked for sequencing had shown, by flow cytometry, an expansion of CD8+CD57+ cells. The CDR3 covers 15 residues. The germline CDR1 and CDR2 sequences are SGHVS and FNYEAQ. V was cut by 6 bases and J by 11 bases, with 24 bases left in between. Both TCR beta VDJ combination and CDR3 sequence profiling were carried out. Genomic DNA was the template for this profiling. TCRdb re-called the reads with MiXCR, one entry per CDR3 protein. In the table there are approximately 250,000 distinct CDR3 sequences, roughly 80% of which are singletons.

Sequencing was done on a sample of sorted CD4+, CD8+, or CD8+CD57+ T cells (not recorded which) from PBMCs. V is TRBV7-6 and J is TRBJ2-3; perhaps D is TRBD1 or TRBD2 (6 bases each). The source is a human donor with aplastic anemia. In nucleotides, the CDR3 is TGTGCCAGCAGTGAAGGGGGGAAGCGCGAGCAGTTGCAGTATTTT. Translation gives CASSEGGKREQLQYF.